These 27 T cell receptor beta chains came from one sample sequenced in a study of T-cell memory formation after mild COVID-19. TCRdb re-analysed the 5' RACE reads in MiXCR, keeping a single row per CDR3 protein. The sample consists of about 350,000 distinct CDR3 sequences, roughly 15% of them appearing once. Source material: PBMCs or a T cell subset sorted from them (not recorded which). The receptors shown here come from a man aged 18 to 29 who had mild COVID-19 (a few samples of this study predate the infection). Cell type and time point are not known.

V gene TRBV7-9 combines with J gene TRBJ1-1; tentative D call: TRBD1 (6 bases). Trimming pared 2 bases from V and 4 bases from J, leaving 11 bases between. CDR1 is SEHNR and CDR2 is FQNEAQ in the germline V gene (reference sequence). This CDR3 is built from 14 residues. The CDR3: CASSLFSGATEAFF. The CDR3 DNA is TGTGCCAGCAGCTTATTCTCAGGGGCCACTGAAGCTTTCTTT.

The chain combines TRBV10-3 with TRBJ1-2; D might be TRBD1 (6 bases). V lost 2 bases to trimming and J lost 4 bases, with 14 bases between them. From germline, CDR1 is ENHRY and CDR2 SYGVKD. This CDR3 has 15 amino acids. The CDR3 sequence is CAISEGPRTAYGYTF. In DNA, the CDR3 is TGTGCCATCAGTGAGGGCCCCCGGACAGCCTATGGCTACACCTTC.

In this sample, this clonotype turned up a few times. The rearrangement joins TRBV19 to TRBJ2-2; D gene unclear. V lost 5 bases to trimming and J lost 7 bases, with 14 bases between them. The CDR3 is 14 residues long. Per the germline V gene, CDR1 is LNHDA and CDR2 is SQIVND (reference sequence). CDR3 in DNA: TGTGCCAGTAGTCCCGATCGGGTCTTCGGGGAGCTGTTTTTT. This encodes CASSPDRVFGELFF.

The chain is built from TRBV7-8 and TRBJ2-3; 9 bases match TRBD1. The CDR3 is made up of 17 amino acids. The V gene end was trimmed by 4 bases and the J gene end by 1 base; junction bases not matched to a gene: 9. CDR1 SGHVS and CDR2 FQNEAQ come from the germline V gene. CDR3 sequence (DNA): TGTGCCAGCAGCTCCTCCATCCGGACAGGGGGCACAGATACGCAGTATTTT. The encoded protein is CASSSSIRTGGTDTQYF. The whole variable domain, filled in from reference TRBV7-8 and TRBJ2-3, reads GAGVSQSPRYKVAKRGQDVALRCDPISGHVSLFWYQQALGQGPEFLTYFQNEAQLDKSGLPSDRFFAERPEGSVSTLKIQRTQQEDSAVYLCASSSSIRTGGTDTQYFGPGTRLTVL.

This clonotype was counted a few times. CDR3 in DNA: TGTGCCAGCGGGGGTCTTGGTCGGCGGCTCAACGAGCAGTACTTC. This encodes CASGGLGRRLNEQYF. The J gene is TRBJ2-7, the V gene TRBV6-6; the D gene could be TRBD1 or TRBD2 (5 bases each). This CDR3 contains 15 residues. Germline loops: CDR1 MNHNY, CDR2 SVGAGI (reference sequence). Trimming removed 8 bases from V and 5 bases from J, with 22 bases in between.

The V gene is TRBV4-3, the J gene TRBJ1-5, with 8 bases lining up with TRBD1. The CDR3 sequence is 14 residues long. Germline CDR1 reads LGHNA; CDR2 reads YSLEER. V dropped 1 base and J dropped 8; count of bases not matched to a gene: 4. CDR3 loop: CASSQVSGGKPQHF. The CDR3 nucleotides are TGCGCCAGCAGCCAAGTCTCAGGGGGCAAGCCCCAGCATTTT.

The table lists this clonotype with a few counts. The chain has TRBV7-9 and TRBJ1-2, with D uncertain. V lost 11 bases and J 8 bases, leaving 24 bases between the germline ends. The CDR3 loop spans 14 amino acids. CDR1 is SEHNR and CDR2 is FQNEAQ in the germline V gene (reference sequence). Written as DNA, the CDR3 is TGTGCCGCCGAGCCAATGGCGAGGGTGTTCGGCTACACCTTC. It is translated as CAAEPMARVFGYTF.

The V call is TRBV6-1, the J call TRBJ1-4; unclear D gene. Germline loops: CDR1 MNHNS, CDR2 SASEGT. Trimming cost V 4 bases and J 2 bases, with 17 bases left between them. CDR3 size: 17 residues. This CDR3 reads CASSGEMGSGTNEKLFF. CDR3 coding DNA: TGTGCCAGCAGTGGAGAAATGGGGAGCGGCACTAATGAAAAACTGTTTTTT.

This clonotype has more than one count but fewer than ten. J is TRBJ1-1 and V is TRBV7-9, with D perhaps TRBD1 (5 bases). The CDR3 has 14 residues. The germline V gene has CDR1 SEHNR and CDR2 FQNEAQ (reference sequence). Between the trimmed V and J ends, which lost 5 bases and 1 base, there was a span of 11 bases. The CDR3 loop reads CASSPPGPNTEAFF. CDR3 DNA sequence: TGTGCCAGCAGCCCTCCGGGGCCGAACACTGAAGCTTTCTTT.

This clonotype has a handful of counts. V usage is TRBV5-1 and J usage is TRBJ2-7; the D is unclear. V lost 4 bases and J 3 bases, leaving 17 bases between the germline ends. Germline CDR1 and CDR2: SGHRS and YFSETQ. The CDR3 is 15 residues long. The CDR3 region is CASSLQPYDDYEQYV. DNA for the CDR3: TGCGCCAGCAGCCTACAGCCCTACGATGACTACGAGCAGTACGTC.

This clonotype was observed a few times. The rearrangement links TRBV20-1 to TRBJ2-5; D may match TRBD1 or TRBD2 (6 bases each). This CDR3 spans 13 amino acids. V was trimmed by 3 bases and J by 2 bases, leaving 10 bases between them. CDR1 and CDR2 from the germline V gene are DFQATT and SNEGSKA (reference sequence). The chain's CDR3 is CSASGGPQETQYF. The CDR3 DNA is TGCAGTGCTAGTGGGGGGCCTCAAGAGACCCAGTACTTC.

This clonotype was seen only a few times. This sequence joins TRBV20-1 and TRBJ2-7; a possible D gene is TRBD1 (6 bases). Germline V lookup: CDR1 DFQATT, CDR2 SNEGSKA (reference sequence). The V end lost 0 bases, the J end lost 4 bases, and 19 bases lay between the germline ends. The CDR3 length is 16 residues. This CDR3 reads CSARDLQTGTLYEQYF. The CDR3 bases are TGCAGTGCTAGAGATCTCCAGACCGGGACATTATACGAGCAGTACTTC.

In its sample, this clonotype was seen many times. This sequence joins TRBV4-1 and TRBJ2-2; D remains unclear. V was cut by 4 bases and J by 5 bases, with 11 bases left in between. The CDR3 has 14 amino acids. CDR1 and CDR2 from the germline V gene are MGHRA and YSYEKL. The CDR3 region is CASSPRYTTGELFF. The CDR3 DNA is TGCGCCAGCAGCCCGCGATACACGACCGGGGAGCTGTTTTTT.

The J gene is TRBJ2-7, the V gene TRBV28; 7 bases align to TRBD1. Unmatched junction bases numbered 13, after V lost 6 bases and J lost 5 bases. This CDR3 is 15 amino acids long. In germline, CDR1 is MDHEN, CDR2 SYDVKM. CDR3 loop: CASSAPATGSHEQYV. The CDR3 DNA reads as TGTGCCAGCAGCGCGCCTGCGACAGGGAGCCACGAGCAGTACGTC.

The CDR3 is CASSPPRTRSSYEQYF. The CDR3 DNA is TGTGCCAGCTCACCACCGAGGACTAGGAGCTCCTACGAGCAGTACTTC. V gene TRBV18 combines with J gene TRBJ2-7, with 7 bases aligning to TRBD2. The trim removed 0 bases at V and 0 bases at J, leaving 5 bases unmatched. Germline V gene data show CDR1 as KGHSH and CDR2 as LQKENI. The length of the CDR3 is 16 residues.

The gene calls are TRBV7-2 and TRBJ2-7, with D uncertain. Germline values: CDR1 SGHTA, CDR2 FQGNSA. This CDR3 region has 13 residues. The V end was cut by 3 bases, the J end by 3 bases, with 9 bases between. As DNA, the CDR3 is TGTGCCAGCAGCTTTACTACTGACTACGAGCAGTACGTC. It specifies CASSFTTDYEQYV.

The sample holds a few counts of this clonotype. V gene TRBV7-6 combines with J gene TRBJ2-5; TRBD1 aligns across 7 bases. V was pared by 5 bases and J by 4 bases, with 1 base of the junction left unmatched. The length of the CDR3 is 12 residues. The germline V gene encodes CDR1 SGHVS and CDR2 FNYEAQ. The chain's CDR3 is CASSHRGETQYF. The CDR3 nucleotides read TGTGCCAGCAGCCACAGGGGAGAGACCCAGTACTTC.

This clonotype was observed a handful of times. The chain recombines TRBV5-1 with TRBJ1-2; possible D gene TRBD1, 5 bases. Per germline, CDR1 SGHRS and CDR2 YFSETQ. The germline V and J ends were trimmed by 4 bases and 4 bases, with 11 bases remaining between them. This CDR3 has 13 amino acids. The CDR3 is CASSGDVGYGYTF. Here the CDR3 DNA reads TGCGCCAGCAGCGGGGACGTGGGCTATGGCTACACCTTC.

The chain has TRBV7-2 and TRBJ2-2; the D call may be TRBD1 or TRBD2 (6 bases each). Germline CDR1 reads SGHTA; CDR2 reads FQGNSA. V was trimmed by 4 bases and J by 7 bases, leaving 22 bases between them. This CDR3 has 17 residues. The CDR3 nucleotides are TGTGCCAGCAGCTCCCTTGGAGGGCAGGGGAGTGGCGGGGAGCTGTTTTTT. Its translation is CASSSLGGQGSGGELFF.

This chain's CDR3 is CASSRGVNTEAFF. The CDR3 DNA is TGTGCCAGTAGCCGCGGGGTTAACACTGAAGCTTTCTTT. The chain combines TRBV19 with TRBJ1-1; D unresolved. CDR1 LNHDA and CDR2 SQIVND come from the germline V gene (reference sequence). The CDR3 is made up of 13 amino acids. V was shortened by 6 bases and J by 2 bases, with 10 bases between the two germline ends.

The V gene is TRBV12-3 or TRBV12-4, the J gene TRBJ2-7; the D gene is possibly TRBD2 (7 bases). Deletions cut 3 bases from V and 0 bases from J, with 12 bases between. The CDR3 covers 15 residues. CDR3 amino acids: CASSFTGGSSYEQYV. The CDR3 nucleotides read TGTGCCAGCAGTTTCACGGGGGGCAGCTCCTACGAGCAGTACGTC.

In this sample, this clonotype turned up a few times. The chain carries TRBV12-3 or TRBV12-4 and TRBJ2-7, with D hard to call. V was trimmed by 3 bases and J by 3 bases, leaving 12 bases between them. The CDR3 is made up of 14 amino acids. The CDR3, as DNA: TGTGCCAGCAGTTTGGGTCGTGGGGTCTACGAGCAGTACGTC. This translates into CASSLGRGVYEQYV.

This clonotype was observed a handful of times. The CDR3 sequence: CASSPGTVLNQPQHF. The CDR3 region has the DNA TGTGCCAGCAGTCCTGGGACAGTTCTCAATCAGCCCCAGCATTTT. This sequence joins TRBV6-5 and TRBJ1-5, with TRBD1 identical over 7 bases. The length of the CDR3 is 15 residues. Trimming at V came to 5 bases and at J to 3 bases, leaving 7 bases not matched to a gene. CDR1 and CDR2 (germline): MNHEY, SVGAGI.

This clonotype was counted at least ten times. The J gene is TRBJ2-7, the V gene TRBV6-2 or TRBV6-3, with 7 bases fitting TRBD1. The CDR3 length is 14 residues. Losses at the gene ends were 5 bases for V and 6 bases for J; bases not matched to a gene: 10. The germline CDR1 and CDR2 sequences are MNHEY and SVGEGT. The CDR3 bases are TGTGCCAGCAGTCGGCTGACAGGGATTCGCGAGCAGTACGTC. This gives the protein CASSRLTGIREQYV.

The chain carries TRBV10-1 and TRBJ2-6; a possible D gene is TRBD2 (6 bases). This CDR3 comprises 16 residues. The germline V gene has CDR1 WNHNN and CDR2 SYGVQD (reference sequence). The V end lost 3 bases, the J end lost 4 bases, and 13 bases lay between the germline ends. The CDR3, as DNA: TGCGCCAGCAGTGATGGGTCGGGGGACGGGGCCAACGTCCTGACTTTC. This encodes CASSDGSGDGANVLTF.

This chain joins TRBV12-3 or TRBV12-4 and TRBJ2-2; 12 nucleotides align to TRBD1. With 6 bases clipped from V and 6 bases from J, the junction kept 17 bases outside the gene matches. The CDR3 is 19 residues long. This chain's CDR3 is CASRTTYLGQGAKAGELFF. The CDR3 region has the DNA TGTGCCAGCAGGACAACCTACCTGGGACAGGGGGCTAAAGCCGGGGAGCTGTTTTTT.

This clonotype has more than one count but fewer than ten. The chain joins TRBV12-3 or TRBV12-4 to TRBJ2-5; D call uncertain. There are 15 residues in the CDR3. Trimming cost V 5 bases and J 1 base, with 14 bases left between them. The CDR3: CASSPRYGPQETQYF. The CDR3 bases are TGTGCCAGCAGTCCCCGGTACGGACCCCAAGAGACCCAGTACTTC.